This T cell receptor (beta chain) was captured by sequencing in a study of cytomegalovirus exposure and HLA in healthy donors. Study-level points and caveats: In vitro data verified three CMV-associated chains as specific for CMV antigens.

TCRdb keeps only in-frame clones here, not all; method: immunoSEQ multiplex PCR. The sample includes about 330,000 clones, roughly 88% of them seen just once. Points on this clone: Antigen specificity is unknown.

The V gene end was trimmed by 4 bases and the J gene end by 2 bases; junction bases not matched to a gene: 6. Germline V gene data show CDR1 as SGHTA and CDR2 as FQGTGA. This CDR3 is 15 amino acids long. This TCR came from a woman aged 18-30 years in good health and CMV-seronegative. The chain links TRBV7-3 to TRBJ2-7; 9 bases match TRBD2. Material: PBMCs. This CDR3 is CASSSQAGGAYEQYF. CDR3 nucleotides: TGTGCCAGCAGCTCTCAAGCGGGAGGCGCCTACGAGCAGTACTTC.